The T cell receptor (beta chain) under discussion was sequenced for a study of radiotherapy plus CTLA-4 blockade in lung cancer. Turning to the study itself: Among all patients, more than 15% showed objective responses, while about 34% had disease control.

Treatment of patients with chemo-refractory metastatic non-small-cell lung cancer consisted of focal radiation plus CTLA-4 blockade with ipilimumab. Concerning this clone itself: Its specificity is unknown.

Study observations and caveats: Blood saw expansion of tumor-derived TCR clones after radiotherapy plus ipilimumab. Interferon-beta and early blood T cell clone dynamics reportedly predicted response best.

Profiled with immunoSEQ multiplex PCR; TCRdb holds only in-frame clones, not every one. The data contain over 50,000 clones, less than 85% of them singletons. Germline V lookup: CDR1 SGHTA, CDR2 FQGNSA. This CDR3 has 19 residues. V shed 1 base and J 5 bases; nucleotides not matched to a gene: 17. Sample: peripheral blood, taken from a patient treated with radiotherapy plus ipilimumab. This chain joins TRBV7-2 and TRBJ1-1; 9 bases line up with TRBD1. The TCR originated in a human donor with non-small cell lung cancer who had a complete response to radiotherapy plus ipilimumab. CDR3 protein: CASSLVSPNRGRKETEAFF. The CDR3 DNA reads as TGTGCCAGCAGCTTAGTATCGCCCAACAGGGGGCGGAAGGAAACTGAAGCTTTCTTT.